This TCR beta chain was observed in a study of a mutant IDH1 vaccine in newly diagnosed glioma. Study at large: In weeks 1, 3, 5, 7, 11, 15, 19 and 23, patients were vaccinated. The start of vaccination came 4-6 weeks after radiotherapy alone, or with temozolomide cycles. Patients got radiotherapy, temozolomide, or both beforehand, and most got both.

Indicated time point: week 23, last vaccination. The content of each vaccine dose was 300 ug of mutant IDH1 20-mer peptide, and topical imiquimod accompanied it. Astrocytomas found in donors were new, WHO grade 3 or 4, IDH1-mutant and ATRX-lost. The CDR3 is 15 amino acids. Between the trimmed V and J ends, which lost 2 bases and 3 bases, there was a span of 10 bases. Germline values: CDR1 SGHVS, CDR2 FNYEAQ. A remark on this clone: Its antigen is undetermined.

The data were produced by immunoSEQ multiplex PCR, yet TCRdb's version contains in-frame clones alone and is incomplete. The top ten clones hold about 1.4% of a sample with tens of thousands of clones, 80% to 90% of them seen once. This receptor was taken from a man aged 35-49 years with glioma. This chain links TRBV7-6 with TRBJ2-2; D remains ambiguous. The sample here was PBMCs, taken from a glioma patient whose treatment included an IDH1 peptide vaccine. CDR3 in amino acids: CASSLNPLDTGELFF. The CDR3, as DNA: TGTGCCAGCAGCTTAAATCCCTTGGACACCGGGGAGCTGTTTTTT.